The entry below describes one T cell receptor beta chain. Sequencing was performed with immunoSEQ multiplex PCR; in TCRdb, only in-frame clones are kept and a portion is missing. The table records more than 350,000 clones, approximately 87% of them present only once. This sample was taken from a study of blood T cell repertoires in COVID-19. Study summary: Whether acute or convalescent, the COVID-19 samples came from the United States, Italy and Spain.

CDR3 length equals 14 residues. The germline V and J ends were trimmed by 0 bases and 4 bases, with 12 bases remaining between them. Germline V gene sequence: CDR1 GTSNPN, CDR2 SVGIG (reference sequence). Participants came from fewer than 25 US areas, aged roughly 18 to 90 years. The receptor was isolated from a woman in her forties or fifties who had recovered from COVID-19. V is TRBV30 and J is TRBJ1-1; the D is unclear. Sequencing was carried out using PBMCs or T cells enriched from blood (not recorded which). CDR3 DNA: TGTGCCTGGAGTGTGGGAGTTTTCGGCACTGAAGCTTTCTTT. This sequence encodes CAWSVGVFGTEAFF.